The T cell receptor beta chain described here comes from a study of blood T cells in healthy people across ages. Drawn from each donor were roughly 9.4 milliliters of peripheral blood. Study-wide points: Fewer expanded clones and more diversity marked long-lived versus aged donors.

With respect to this clonotype: Its cognate antigen is unknown.

A sample-barcoded 5' primer and a J-beta primer mix were used in a second PCR of about 6 to 11 cycles. CDR3-containing paired-end reads numbering at least 2.5 million came from each sample. In TCRdb, the 5' RACE reads were re-called with MiXCR into one record per CDR3 protein. The sample holds just over 800,000 distinct CDR3 sequences, approximately 67% seen once. Sequenced sample: blood. The TCR originated in a man aged 25 to 40 in good health.

The CDR3 bases are TGTGCCAGCAGCTTTGGACTAGCGGGGGGGTATGTCTACGAGCAGTACTTC. It encodes CASSFGLAGGYVYEQYF. The rearrangement links TRBV7-9 to TRBJ2-7; 15 bases are shared with TRBD2. V lost 3 bases, J lost 3 bases, and 6 bases stayed unmatched. This CDR3 has 17 residues. Germline-derived CDR1 and CDR2 are SEHNR and FQNEAQ (reference sequence).